This TCR beta chain was sequenced in a study of early T cells in non-severe SARS-CoV-2 infection. Study-wide background: Alpha and beta chains were unpaired, from unsorted whole-blood bulk RNA. Findings of the study overall: Clonotype matching in VDJdb favored anti-spike CD8 responses and did not capture private and CD4 specificities.

Note on this clonotype: What it recognizes is unknown.

The protocol attached unique molecular identifiers to individual cDNA molecules. TCRdb independently ran MiXCR on the 5' RACE reads; one entry per CDR3 protein. Of about 83,000 distinct CDR3 sequences listed, approximately 13% were seen once; the top ten hold about 7%. Germline V CDR1 and CDR2: KGHSH, LQKENI. Deletions cut 2 bases from V and 0 bases from J, with 11 bases between. The CDR3 has 16 residues. The receptor's source is an adult who was a healthcare worker with PCR-confirmed SARS-CoV-2 infection or an uninfected control (not recorded which). The chain carries TRBV18 and TRBJ1-3; perhaps TRBD1 as D (6 bases). Sequenced sample: whole blood. CDR3 nucleotide sequence: TGTGCCAGCTCACCAGGACAGCAGAACTCTGGAAACACCATATATTTT. Its protein is CASSPGQQNSGNTIYF.